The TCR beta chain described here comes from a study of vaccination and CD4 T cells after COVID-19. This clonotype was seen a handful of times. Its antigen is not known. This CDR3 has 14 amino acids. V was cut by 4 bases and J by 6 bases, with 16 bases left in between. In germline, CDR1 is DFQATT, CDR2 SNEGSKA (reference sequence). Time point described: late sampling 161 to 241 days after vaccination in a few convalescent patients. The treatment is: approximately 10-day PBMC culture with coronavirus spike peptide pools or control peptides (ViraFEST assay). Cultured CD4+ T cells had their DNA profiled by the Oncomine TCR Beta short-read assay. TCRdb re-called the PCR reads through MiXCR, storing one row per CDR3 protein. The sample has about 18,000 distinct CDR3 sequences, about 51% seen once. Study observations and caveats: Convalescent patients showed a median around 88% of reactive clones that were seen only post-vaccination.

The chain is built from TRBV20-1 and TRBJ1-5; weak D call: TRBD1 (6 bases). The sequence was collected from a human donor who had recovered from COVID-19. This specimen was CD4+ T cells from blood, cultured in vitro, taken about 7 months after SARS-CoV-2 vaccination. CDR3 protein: CSATLGAVGQPQHF. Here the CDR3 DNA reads TGCAGTGCTACCTTGGGGGCGGTCGGTCAGCCCCAGCATTTT.